The T cell receptor beta chain under discussion was sequenced for a study of T-cell memory formation after mild COVID-19 (dated by TCRdb to the early 2020s). Background for the entire study: TCR sequence clusters from the two donors were found to be largely donor specific. In a couple of donors, T-cell clones that expanded and contracted after mild COVID-19 were tracked by sequencing TCRalpha and TCRbeta repertoires over time. Two young, previously healthy adult volunteers made up the cohort, one male and one female. Points the paper makes about the study in general: The study covered only a couple of mild cases, and larger cohorts including severe cases with pre-infection samples were considered necessary. The detection of some responding clones in pre-infection memory suggests that pre-existing cross-reactive memory T cells joined the SARS-CoV-2 response. Balanced CD4/CD8 phenotypes were observed for clones contracting from day 15 to 85, whereas a bias towards CD4+ was observed for a second wave of clones expanding from day 15 to 37. Contracting CD4+ clones were found mainly in CM and EM memory subsets, while CD8+ clones were enriched in EMRA. SARS-CoV-2 specificity of the second-wave clones peaking on day 37 was not confirmed.

For CDR1 and CDR2, the germline V gene lists SGHRS and YFSETQ. V and J are trimmed by 5 bases and 5 bases, and the gene matches miss 3 bases of the junction. Counted from cysteine to phenylalanine, this CDR3 has 14 amino acids. Just CDR3 DNA is preserved here, 42 bases in frame from base 1. The instrument given in TCRdb is Illumina NovaSeq 6000. TCRalpha and TCRbeta cDNA libraries were built by 5'RACE with constant-segment primers, adding sample barcodes and unique molecular identifiers. Trizol reagent was used to extract RNA from every sample. Libraries were amplified in two PCR steps, with a second sample barcode and Illumina TruSeq adapters added in the second step. The libraries were sequenced on an Illumina NovaSeq using 2 x 150 bp paired-end reads. Turning to the authors' computational methods: Reads were demultiplexed and collapsed into UMI-guided consensus sequences with migec v1.2.7. Using mixcr v2.1.11, the UMI consensuses were aligned to TRA and TRB V and J templates and assembled into clonotypes. Expanded or contracted clonotypes were those called significant by both edgeR and NoisET, with noise models trained on biological replicates. For edgeR calls, the thresholds were a false discovery rate-adjusted p below 0.01 and a log2 fold-change of 1. As an exploratory analysis of dynamics, max-normalized trajectories of the 1000 most abundant clonotypes were examined with PCA combined with hierarchical clustering. Separately sequenced CD4+ and CD8+ repertoires were used to assign the CD4 or CD8 phenotype of responding clones. TCRdb redid the processing of the public reads, applying fastp at Q25 and MiXCR, and retained in-frame beta chains. All rows with the same CDR3 protein become a single entry with the most common DNA and genes. The V and J calls shown here were made by TCRdb, not taken from the authors' results. The sample yields 180,000 or so distinct CDR3 sequences; roughly 10% were counted once. The ten largest clones take up roughly 3.8% of the sample.

Turning to this clonotype: Its antigen is not yet known. Base qualities are not provided; no much larger clone lies one nucleotide away.

Ficoll-Paque density gradient centrifugation was used to isolate PBMCs. The sequence was collected from a man in his late teens or twenties who had mild COVID-19 (a few samples of this study predate the infection). The sample titles of this study are shuffled in the database, so cell type and time point are left out; the donor was told from shared clones. The sample was PBMCs or a T cell subset sorted from them (not recorded which). The chain was built from TRBV5-1 and TRBJ2-3, with 12 bases in between that match TRBD2. The DNA is as follows: TGCGCCAGCAGGACTAGCGGGGGAGTAGATACGCAGTATTTT. Its translation reads: CASRTSGGVDTQYF. Reference TRBV5-1 and TRBJ2-3 genes cover what lies past the CDR3, so the full variable domain is KAGVTQTPRYLIKTRGQQVTLSCSPISGHRSVSWYQQTPGQGLQFLFEYFSETQRNKGNFPGRFSGRQFSNSRSEMNVSTLELGDSALYLCASRTSGGVDTQYFGPGTRLTVL.